These 9 T cell receptor beta chains came from one sample sequenced in a study of CD8 T cells in ankylosing spondylitis. MiXCR, run by TCRdb on the 5' RACE reads, gives a single entry per CDR3 protein. The table lists some 240,000 distinct CDR3 sequences, about 6.7% of them singletons. No antigen has been identified for these receptors. The study, taken as a whole, reports: What seemed typical of ankylosing spondylitis blood was a TCR beta motif built from several highly homologous variants.

Material: blood, either unsorted or a sorted T cell fraction (not recorded which). The receptors shown here come from a male donor with ankylosing spondylitis.

This clonotype was seen ten or more times. This chain connects TRBV5-1 to TRBJ2-7; 8 bases agree with TRBD1. CDR1 is SGHRS, CDR2 YFSETQ, per germline. The J segment lost 2 bases and the V segment lost 1 base, leaving 5 bases of the junction unmatched. The CDR3 runs to 15 residues. The CDR3 is CASSLMDRAPYEQYF. As DNA, the CDR3 is TGCGCCAGCAGCTTGATGGACAGGGCCCCCTACGAGCAGTACTTC.

This clonotype was counted between two and nine times. The V call is TRBV19, the J call TRBJ1-4; 8 bases map to TRBD1. After removal of 5 bases from V and 8 bases from J, the junction contained 16 bases not matched to a gene. The CDR3 runs to 17 residues. Germline values: CDR1 LNHDA, CDR2 SQIVND (reference sequence). This CDR3 is CASSWGLWDRSSEKLFF. CDR3 nucleotides: TGTGCCAGTAGTTGGGGACTATGGGACAGGTCTTCGGAAAAACTGTTTTTT.

A few counts support this clonotype. The chain combines TRBV20-1 with TRBJ1-2, with a tentative D call TRBD1 (5 bases). The germline V gene encodes CDR1 DFQATT and CDR2 SNEGSKA (reference sequence). The germline V and J ends were trimmed by 0 bases and 1 base, with 15 bases remaining between them. This CDR3 has 16 residues. The CDR3 is CSARDAGNPYNYGYTF. CDR3 DNA: TGCAGTGCTAGAGATGCAGGGAACCCCTATAACTATGGCTACACCTTC.

This clonotype was recorded at least ten times. The gene calls are TRBV4-3 and TRBJ2-7; weak D call: TRBD1 (6 bases). This CDR3 spans 14 amino acids. Germline V gene lookup returns CDR1 LGHNA and CDR2 YSLEER. Trimming cost V 0 bases and J 3 bases, with 9 bases left between them. Written as DNA, the CDR3 is TGCGCCAGCAGCCAAGATCTAGGGGGCTACGAGCAGTACTTC. It yields the protein CASSQDLGGYEQYF.

The V gene is TRBV27, the J gene TRBJ2-1; D is possibly TRBD2 (6 bases). V was trimmed by 6 bases and J by 3 bases, leaving 12 bases between them. CDR1 and CDR2 from the germline V gene are MNHEY and SMNVEV (reference sequence). The CDR3 loop spans 14 amino acids. The CDR3 sequence: CASREGTGYNEQFF. The CDR3 coding sequence is TGTGCCAGCAGGGAGGGGACTGGCTACAATGAGCAGTTCTTC.

Many counts were recorded for this clonotype. The rearrangement joins TRBV13 to TRBJ2-7, with a tentative D call TRBD1 (6 bases). The germline V gene has CDR1 PRHDT and CDR2 FYEKMQ (reference sequence). CDR3 length: 16 residues. Deletions cut 5 bases from V and 0 bases from J, with 17 bases between. The CDR3 here is CASSPRGTAISYEQYF. The CDR3 coding sequence is TGTGCCAGCAGCCCCAGGGGAACAGCCATCTCCTACGAGCAGTACTTC.

This clonotype was observed many times. The rearrangement joins TRBV3-1 to TRBJ2-3; D remains ambiguous. The CDR3 covers 16 residues. The germline V and J ends were trimmed by 4 bases and 2 bases, with 16 bases remaining between them. Germline lookup yields CDR1 LGHDT and CDR2 YNNKEL (reference sequence). DNA for the CDR3: TGTGCCAGCAGCCCACACTCATTCGCTACCACAGATACGCAGTATTTT. It encodes CASSPHSFATTDTQYF.

This clonotype was detected ten times or more. The chain employs TRBV13 and TRBJ2-1; D is undetermined. V was cut by 2 bases and J by 0 bases, with 14 bases left in between. CDR1 PRHDT and CDR2 FYEKMQ come from the germline V gene (reference sequence). The CDR3 length is 17 residues. The CDR3: CASSLSDGSSSYNEQFF. For the CDR3, the DNA is TGTGCCAGCAGCTTAAGCGACGGGTCAAGCTCCTACAATGAGCAGTTCTTC.

This clonotype was seen ten or more times. This chain uses TRBV11-2 with TRBJ1-1; D uncertain. The ends were cut back, 3 bases at V and 4 bases at J, with 12 bases in the middle. The CDR3 is 14 residues long. Germline assignment: CDR1 SGHAT and CDR2 FQNNGV. CDR3 sequence: CASSFLTGSTEAFF. CDR3 bases: TGTGCCAGCAGCTTTCTGACGGGTTCCACTGAAGCTTTCTTT.